The 27 T cell receptor beta chains presented below share a single source sample, sequenced in a study of CD8 T cells in Susac syndrome. Reverse transcription used about 0.45 to 1 ug RNA and random hexamers. TCRdb reprocessed the immunoSEQ multiplex PCR reads via MiXCR and lists one record per CDR3 protein. The table has nearly 25,000 distinct CDR3 sequences, 90% to 95% seen once. Input material: CD8+ T cells from PBMCs. Source of these receptors: a human donor with Susac syndrome.

The chain couples TRBV4-2 to TRBJ2-7, with 8 bases lining up with TRBD2. CDR1 and CDR2 from the germline V gene are LGHNA and YNFKEQ. This CDR3 comprises 17 residues. Unmatched junction bases numbered 9, after V lost 0 bases and J lost 2 bases. CDR3 bases: TGTGCCAGCAGCCAAGAAGACCAGCGGGGGTTACCCTACGAGCAGTACTTC. As protein: CASSQEDQRGLPYEQYF.

The genes are TRBV12-3 or TRBV12-4 and TRBJ2-2, with a weak D call TRBD2 (6 bases). There are 14 residues in the CDR3. V lost 5 bases and J 5 bases, leaving 12 bases between the germline ends. The CDR3 loop is CASSRLGVTGELFF. CDR3 in DNA: TGTGCCAGCAGTAGACTAGGAGTGACCGGGGAGCTGTTTTTT.

This clonotype occurred once. The chain recombines TRBV9 with TRBJ2-5, with D tentatively TRBD1 (5 bases). CDR1 and CDR2 from the germline V gene are SGDLS and YYNGEE. The CDR3 spans 15 residues. Trimming stripped 3 bases from V and 5 bases from J, with 17 bases between. The CDR3 DNA sequence: TGTGCCAGCAGCGCCACGCAGGGCGTAATTGAGACCCAGTACTTC. It translates to CASSATQGVIETQYF.

This chain joins TRBV9 and TRBJ2-1; the match to TRBD2 covers 9 bases. Germline lookup yields CDR1 SGDLS and CDR2 YYNGEE. The V gene end was trimmed by 4 bases and the J gene end by 9 bases; junction bases not matched to a gene: 11. CDR3 size: 15 residues. CDR3 DNA: TGTGCCAGCAGCCTTAGTGGCGGGGGGGCTGGTGAGCAGTTCTTC. Amino acids: CASSLSGGGAGEQFF. Full variable domain (remainder filled in from reference TRBV9 and TRBJ2-1): DSGVTQTPKHLITATGQRVTLRCSPRSGDLSVYWYQQSLDQGLQFLIQYYNGEERAKGNILERFSAQQFPDLHSELNLSSLELGDSALYFCASSLSGGGAGEQFFGPGTRLTVL.

A single count supports this clonotype. This chain links TRBV7-9 with TRBJ2-1; D might be TRBD2 (6 bases). Germline CDR1 is SEHNR and CDR2 is FQNEAQ (reference sequence). The CDR3 extends over 15 amino acids. V was cut by 7 bases and J by 0 bases, with 13 bases left in between. The CDR3 DNA reads TGTGCCAGCACCCCGGGGGTTAGCTCCTACAATGAGCAGTTCTTC. Encoded protein: CASTPGVSSYNEQFF.

The V gene is TRBV5-1, the J gene TRBJ2-7, with 9 bases matching TRBD1. The V gene's germline CDR1 is SGHRS and CDR2 YFSETQ. This CDR3 is 15 amino acids long. J was trimmed by 3 bases and V by 2 bases; bases with no gene match: 6. DNA for the CDR3: TGCGCCAGCAGCTTTCTCCCGGGACAGGGCTACGAGCAGTACTTC. Its protein product is CASSFLPGQGYEQYF.

This clonotype has a single count. This sequence joins TRBV19 and TRBJ2-7, with D possibly being TRBD1 or TRBD2 (5 bases each). Trimming left V 3 bases short and J 2 bases short, with 11 bases between. This CDR3 spans 14 amino acids. Germline-derived CDR1 and CDR2 are LNHDA and SQIVND (reference sequence). CDR3 residues: CASSIGTPTYEQYF. In DNA, the CDR3 is TGTGCCAGTAGTATCGGGACGCCTACCTACGAGCAGTACTTC.

The chain uses TRBV28 and TRBJ2-5; TRBD1 matches 8 bases. Looked up from germline, CDR1 is MDHEN and CDR2 is SYDVKM. The CDR3 totals 14 residues. The J segment lost 7 bases and the V segment lost 5 bases, leaving 9 bases of the junction unmatched. The CDR3 region has the DNA TGTGCCAGCAGTCCCCGACAGGGGTTCTTGACCCAGTACTTC. It is translated as CASSPRQGFLTQYF.

The CDR3 spells CASSLGGGSGRNGHGYTF. The DNA of the CDR3 is TGTGCCAGCAGCTTAGGCGGAGGCTCAGGGCGAAATGGCCATGGCTACACCTTC. This sequence joins TRBV7-9 and TRBJ1-2; a possible D gene is TRBD1 (5 bases). Germline assignment: CDR1 SEHNR and CDR2 FQNEAQ (reference sequence). V lost 1 base, J lost 6 bases, and 24 bases lay in between. The CDR3 has 18 amino acids.

V gene TRBV19 combines with J gene TRBJ2-1; no clear D gene. This CDR3 is 12 amino acids long. Trimming stripped 4 bases from V and 8 bases from J, with 9 bases between. Per germline, CDR1 LNHDA and CDR2 SQIVND (reference sequence). As DNA, the CDR3 is TGTGCCAGTAGTACCGGGTGGTATGAGCAGTTCTTC. Translating gives CASSTGWYEQFF.

This clonotype is a singleton in its sample. V and J are TRBV4-3 and TRBJ1-6; D remains ambiguous. V lost 0 bases and J 7 bases, leaving 16 bases between the germline ends. Germline-derived CDR1 and CDR2 are LGHNA and YSLEER. The CDR3 spans 17 residues. The CDR3 here is CASSQEGLGVRNSPLHF. The DNA for the CDR3 is TGCGCCAGCAGCCAAGAGGGTCTTGGGGTACGCAATTCACCCCTCCACTTT.

The rearrangement joins TRBV7-3 to TRBJ2-7; D call uncertain. CDR3 length: 13 amino acids. Germline CDR1 reads SGHTA; CDR2 reads FQGTGA. V was clipped by 1 base and J by 1 base, with 5 bases between them. This CDR3 is CASSLIGSYEQYF. The CDR3 bases are TGTGCCAGCAGCTTAATCGGGTCCTACGAGCAGTACTTC. The whole variable domain, filled in from reference TRBV7-3 and TRBJ2-7, reads GAGVSQTPSNKVTEKGKYVELRCDPISGHTALYWYRQSLGQGPEFLIYFQGTGAADDSGLPNDRFFAVRPEGSVSTLKIQRTERGDSAVYLCASSLIGSYEQYFGPGTRLTVT.

This chain links TRBV28 with TRBJ2-7, with D unclear. V lost 3 bases and J lost 4, with 7 bases in between. The CDR3 is made up of 12 amino acids. CDR1 MDHEN and CDR2 SYDVKM come from the germline V gene. This chain's CDR3 is CASSLPPYEQYF. CDR3 nucleotides: TGTGCCAGCAGTTTGCCCCCGTACGAGCAGTACTTC. Supplemented by reference TRBV28 and TRBJ2-7, the full variable domain reads DVKVTQSSRYLVKRTGEKVFLECVQDMDHENMFWYRQDPGLGLRLIYFSYDVKMKEKGDIPEGYSVSREKKERFSLILESASTNQTSMYLCASSLPPYEQYFGPGTRLTVT.

This sequence joins TRBV6-2 or TRBV6-3 and TRBJ2-3; 13 nucleotides match TRBD2. In germline, CDR1 is MNHEY, CDR2 SVGEGT. The CDR3 covers 14 residues. V lost 5 bases to trimming and J lost 4 bases; unmatched junction nucleotides: 0. The DNA for the CDR3 is TGTGCCAGCAGTGGACTAGCGGGGGCAGATACGCAGTATTTT. Protein product: CASSGLAGADTQYF.

The J gene is TRBJ2-7, the V gene TRBV7-9, with D perhaps matching TRBD1 (5 bases). The CDR3 runs 13 residues. Trimming shortened V by 1 base and J by 6 bases, and 10 bases separated the two germline ends. The germline V gene encodes CDR1 SEHNR and CDR2 FQNEAQ (reference sequence). The CDR3 protein is CASSLVSRAEQYF. The CDR3 DNA follows: TGTGCCAGCAGCTTAGTAAGCAGGGCCGAGCAGTACTTC.

The chain joins TRBV28 to TRBJ2-1; no firm D call. Looked up from germline, CDR1 is MDHEN and CDR2 is SYDVKM. This CDR3 has 11 amino acids. V was pared by 6 bases and J by 8 bases, with 8 bases between. CDR3: CASSPADEQFF. CDR3 DNA sequence: TGTGCCAGCAGCCCCGCGGATGAGCAGTTCTTC.

This chain connects TRBV29-1 to TRBJ2-3; TRBD2 might be the D (7 bases). Trimming took off 3 bases at V and 2 bases at J, with 15 bases between the two ends. Germline CDR1 and CDR2: SQVTM and ANQGSEA. This CDR3 contains 15 residues. The CDR3 is CSVDMAGAVTDTQYF. The CDR3, as DNA: TGCAGCGTTGACATGGCGGGGGCCGTCACAGATACGCAGTATTTT.

J is TRBJ2-2 and V is TRBV23-1; no definite D call. TRBV23-1 is an open reading frame, and its role is uncertain. Trimming left V 2 bases short and J 6 bases short, with 22 bases between. The CDR3 is 18 amino acids. The CDR3 loop reads CASSQGQRSPFAPGELFF. The DNA of the CDR3 is TGCGCCAGCAGTCAAGGGCAGCGATCCCCTTTTGCGCCCGGGGAGCTGTTTTTT.

This clonotype appeared a single time. The chain employs TRBV7-3 and TRBJ2-1; TRBD2 aligns across 9 bases. Germline CDR1 reads SGHTA; CDR2 reads FQGTGA. CDR3 size: 15 residues. V was pared by 2 bases and J by 2 bases, with 1 base of the junction left unmatched. CDR3 in DNA: TGTGCCAGCAGCTTAGGACTAGCGACCTACAATGAGCAGTTCTTC. The encoded protein is CASSLGLATYNEQFF.

The rearrangement links TRBV6-6 to TRBJ2-7; TRBD1 matches at 11 bases. Germline assignment: CDR1 MNHNY and CDR2 SVGAGI (reference sequence). V dropped 2 bases and J dropped 4; count of bases not matched to a gene: 4. The CDR3 loop spans 15 amino acids. The chain's CDR3 is CASSYAGQGGYEQYF. CDR3 sequence (DNA): TGTGCCAGCAGTTACGCGGGACAGGGGGGATACGAGCAGTACTTC.

This rearrangement joins TRBV6-5 to TRBJ2-7; no reliable D call. Trimming removed 0 bases from V and 2 bases from J, with 8 bases in between. CDR3 length: 14 amino acids. Germline V lookup: CDR1 MNHEY, CDR2 SVGAGI. The CDR3 DNA follows: TGTGCCAGCAGTTACTCTCACAACACCTACGAGCAGTACTTC. Translated, it gives CASSYSHNTYEQYF.

This clonotype has more than one count but fewer than ten. The rearrangement joins TRBV11-2 to TRBJ2-1; 9 positions agree with TRBD1. With V trimmed by 6 bases and J by 8 bases, 11 bases remained unmatched. The CDR3 is made up of 15 amino acids. From germline, CDR1 is SGHAT and CDR2 FQNNGV. The CDR3 bases are TGTGCCAGCAGTCGTACAGGGGGCTTTTTAGATGAGCAGTTCTTC. It translates to CASSRTGGFLDEQFF. Complete variable domain (other parts from reference TRBV11-2 and TRBJ2-1): EAGVAQSPRYKIIEKRQSVAFWCNPISGHATLYWYQQILGQGPKLLIQFQNNGVVDDSQLPKDRFSAERLKGVDSTLKIQPAKLEDSAVYLCASSRTGGFLDEQFFGPGTRLTVL.

CDR3 in amino acids: CASTYTGTTEAFF. In nucleotides, the CDR3 is TGTGCCAGCACCTATACAGGGACCACTGAAGCTTTCTTT. J is TRBJ1-1 and V is TRBV7-3; weak D call: TRBD1 (6 bases). V shed 7 bases and J shed 4 bases, with 13 bases lying between them. Germline V CDR1 and CDR2: SGHTA, FQGTGA. CDR3 length equals 13 residues. Filled out from reference TRBV7-3 and TRBJ1-1, the complete variable domain reads GAGVSQTPSNKVTEKGKYVELRCDPISGHTALYWYRQSLGQGPEFLIYFQGTGAADDSGLPNDRFFAVRPEGSVSTLKIQRTERGDSAVYLCASTYTGTTEAFFGQGTRLTVV.

The chain carries TRBV28 and TRBJ2-7; perhaps TRBD2 as D (5 bases). Trimming took off 3 bases at V and 7 bases at J, with 16 bases between the two ends. Germline loops: CDR1 MDHEN, CDR2 SYDVKM. The CDR3 consists of 14 residues. The DNA of the CDR3 is TGTGCCAGCAGTTTCGGCTCCCTATCGGGAGAGCAGTACTTC. It specifies CASSFGSLSGEQYF.

The chain uses TRBV5-4 and TRBJ1-3; 8 positions agree with TRBD1. The CDR3 is 17 amino acids. Germline V lookup: CDR1 SGHNT, CDR2 YYREEE (reference sequence). J lost 4 bases, V lost 0 bases, and 9 bases had no gene match. Here the CDR3 reads CASSLDRQGATGNTIYF. As DNA, the CDR3 is TGTGCCAGCAGCTTGGACCGCCAGGGGGCAACGGGAAACACCATATATTTT.

V is TRBV6-1 and J is TRBJ2-6, with a possible D match to TRBD1 (5 bases). The germline V gene encodes CDR1 MNHNS and CDR2 SASEGT. The CDR3 consists of 19 residues. The V and J ends lost 5 bases and 0 bases respectively, with 20 bases between them. The CDR3 region is CASSPQEGALSSGANVLTF. In nucleotides, the CDR3 is TGTGCCAGCAGTCCACAGGAAGGCGCTCTTAGCTCTGGGGCCAACGTCCTGACTTTC.

J is TRBJ1-5 and V is TRBV3-1; D is perhaps TRBD1 (5 bases). V shed 4 bases and J shed 5 bases, with 9 bases lying between them. The CDR3 totals 13 residues. CDR1 and CDR2 (germline): LGHDT, YNNKEL (reference sequence). The CDR3 DNA is TGTGCCAGCAGCCCCGACAGCTATCAGCCCCAGCATTTT. This sequence encodes CASSPDSYQPQHF. The complete variable domain, with remaining parts taken from reference TRBV3-1 and TRBJ1-5, reads DTAVSQTPKYLVTQMGNDKSIKCEQNLGHDTMYWYKQDSKKFLKIMFSYNNKELIINETVPNRFSPKSPDKAHLNLHINSLELGDSAVYFCASSPDSYQPQHFGDGTRLSIL.